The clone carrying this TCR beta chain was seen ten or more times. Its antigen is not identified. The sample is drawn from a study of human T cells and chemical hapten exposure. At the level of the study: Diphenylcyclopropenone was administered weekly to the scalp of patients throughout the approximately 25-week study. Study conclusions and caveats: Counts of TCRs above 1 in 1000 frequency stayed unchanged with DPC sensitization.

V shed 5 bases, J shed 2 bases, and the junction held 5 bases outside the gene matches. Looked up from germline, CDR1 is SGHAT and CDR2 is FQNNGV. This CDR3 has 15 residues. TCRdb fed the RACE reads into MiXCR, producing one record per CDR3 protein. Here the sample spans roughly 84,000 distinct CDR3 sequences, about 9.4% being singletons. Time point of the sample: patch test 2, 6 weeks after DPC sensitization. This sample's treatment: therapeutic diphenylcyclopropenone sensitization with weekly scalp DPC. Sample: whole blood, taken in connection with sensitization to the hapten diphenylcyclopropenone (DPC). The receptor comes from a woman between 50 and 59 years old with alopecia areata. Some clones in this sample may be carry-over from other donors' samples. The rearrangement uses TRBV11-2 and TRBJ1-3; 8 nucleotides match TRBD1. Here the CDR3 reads CASSPGTGPGNTIYF. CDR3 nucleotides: TGTGCCAGCAGCCCTGGGACAGGACCTGGAAACACCATATATTTT.